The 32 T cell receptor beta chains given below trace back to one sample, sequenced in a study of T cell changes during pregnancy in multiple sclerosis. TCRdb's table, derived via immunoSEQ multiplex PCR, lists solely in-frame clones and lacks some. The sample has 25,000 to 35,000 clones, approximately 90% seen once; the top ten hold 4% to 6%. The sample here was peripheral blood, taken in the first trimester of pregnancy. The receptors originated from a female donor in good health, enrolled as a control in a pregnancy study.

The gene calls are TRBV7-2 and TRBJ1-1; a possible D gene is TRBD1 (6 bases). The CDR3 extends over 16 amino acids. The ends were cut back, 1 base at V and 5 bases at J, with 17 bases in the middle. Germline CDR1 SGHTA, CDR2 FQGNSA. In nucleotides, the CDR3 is TGTGCCAGCAGCTTAGATAAGGGGGACCCAAGGACTGAAGCTTTCTTT. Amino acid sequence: CASSLDKGDPRTEAFF.

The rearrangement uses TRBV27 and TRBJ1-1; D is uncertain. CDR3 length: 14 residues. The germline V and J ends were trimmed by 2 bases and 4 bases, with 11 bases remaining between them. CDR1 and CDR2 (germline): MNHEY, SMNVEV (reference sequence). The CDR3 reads CASSLAGYGTEAFF. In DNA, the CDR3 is TGTGCCAGCAGTTTAGCCGGGTATGGCACTGAAGCTTTCTTT.

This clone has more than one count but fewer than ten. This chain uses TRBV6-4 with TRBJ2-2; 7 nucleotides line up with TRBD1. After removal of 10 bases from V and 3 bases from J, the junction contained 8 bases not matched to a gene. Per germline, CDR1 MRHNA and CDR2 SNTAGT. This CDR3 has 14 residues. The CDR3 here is CATKGAQDTGELFF. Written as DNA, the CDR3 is TGTGCCACCAAGGGGGCGCAGGACACCGGGGAGCTGTTTTTT.

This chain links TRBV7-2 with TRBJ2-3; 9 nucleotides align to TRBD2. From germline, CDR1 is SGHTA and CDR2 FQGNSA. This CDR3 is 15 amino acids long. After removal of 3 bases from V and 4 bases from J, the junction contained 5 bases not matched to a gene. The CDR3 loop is CASSFAGGPSDTQYF. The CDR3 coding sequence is TGTGCCAGCAGCTTTGCGGGGGGGCCCTCAGATACGCAGTATTTT. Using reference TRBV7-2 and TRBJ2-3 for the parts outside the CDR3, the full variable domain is GAGVSQSPSNKVTEKGKDVELRCDPISGHTALYWYRQSLGQGLEFLIYFQGNSAPDKSGLPSDRFSAERTGGSVSTLTIQRTQQEDSAVYLCASSFAGGPSDTQYFGPGTRLTVL.

CDR3 sequence reads: CASSYSQGTYEQYF. The CDR3 DNA is TGTGCCAGCAGTTACTCCCAGGGGACCTACGAGCAGTACTTC. The chain is built from TRBV6-5 and TRBJ2-5; a possible D gene is TRBD1 (6 bases). The assigned J gene may be wrong: the sequence end matches TRBJ2-7 better. Per the germline V gene, CDR1 is MNHEY and CDR2 is SVGAGI. This CDR3 has 14 residues.

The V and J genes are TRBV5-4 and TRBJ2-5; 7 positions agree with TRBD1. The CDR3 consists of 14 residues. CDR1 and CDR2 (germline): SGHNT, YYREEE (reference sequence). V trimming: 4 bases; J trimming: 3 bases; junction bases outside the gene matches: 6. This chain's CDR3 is CASSGPTGKETQYF. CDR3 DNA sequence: TGTGCCAGCAGCGGCCCGACAGGGAAAGAGACCCAGTACTTC.

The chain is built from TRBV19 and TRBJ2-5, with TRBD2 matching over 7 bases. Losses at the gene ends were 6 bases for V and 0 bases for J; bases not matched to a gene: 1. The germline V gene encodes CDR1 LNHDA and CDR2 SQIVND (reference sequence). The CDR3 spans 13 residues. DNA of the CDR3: TGTGCCAGTAGCGGGGGGTACCAAGAGACCCAGTACTTC. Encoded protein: CASSGGYQETQYF.

The CDR3 DNA reads as TGTGCCATCAGCGGAGACGGAGCCTACGAGCAGTACTTC. The encoded protein is CAISGDGAYEQYF. The chain links TRBV10-3 to TRBJ2-7, with D unclear. The V and J ends lost 6 bases and 2 bases respectively, with 11 bases between them. The CDR3 runs 13 residues. Per the germline V gene, CDR1 is ENHRY and CDR2 is SYGVKD.

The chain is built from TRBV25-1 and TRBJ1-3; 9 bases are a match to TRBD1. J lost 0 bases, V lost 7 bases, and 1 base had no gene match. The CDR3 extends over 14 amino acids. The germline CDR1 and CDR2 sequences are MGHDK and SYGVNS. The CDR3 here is CASTTGGSGNTIYF. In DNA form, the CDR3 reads TGTGCCAGCACGACAGGGGGCTCTGGAAACACCATATATTTT.

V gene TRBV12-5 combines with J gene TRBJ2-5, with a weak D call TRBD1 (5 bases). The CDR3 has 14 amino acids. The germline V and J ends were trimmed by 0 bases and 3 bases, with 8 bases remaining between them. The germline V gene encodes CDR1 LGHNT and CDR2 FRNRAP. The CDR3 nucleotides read TGTGCTAGTGGTTTGGTAGGGGCGGAAGAGACCCAGTACTTC. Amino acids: CASGLVGAEETQYF.

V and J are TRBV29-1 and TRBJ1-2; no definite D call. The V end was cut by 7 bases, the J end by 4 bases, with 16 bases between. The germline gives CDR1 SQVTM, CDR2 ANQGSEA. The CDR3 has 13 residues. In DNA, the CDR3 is TGCAGCGCCGACTCCGGGATTGGCTATGGCTACACCTTC. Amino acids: CSADSGIGYGYTF.

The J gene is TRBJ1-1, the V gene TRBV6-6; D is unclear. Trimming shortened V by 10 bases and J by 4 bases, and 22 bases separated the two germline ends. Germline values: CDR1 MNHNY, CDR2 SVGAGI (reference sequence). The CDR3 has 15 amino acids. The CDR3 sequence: CATSLDVSSGTEAFF. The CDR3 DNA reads TGTGCCACGTCCTTGGATGTATCCTCGGGCACTGAAGCTTTCTTT.

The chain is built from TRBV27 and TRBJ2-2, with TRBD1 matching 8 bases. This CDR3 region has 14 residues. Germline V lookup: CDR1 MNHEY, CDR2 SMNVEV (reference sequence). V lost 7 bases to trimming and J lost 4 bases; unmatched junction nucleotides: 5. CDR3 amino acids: CASTPTGATGELFF. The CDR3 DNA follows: TGTGCCAGCACCCCGACAGGGGCCACCGGGGAGCTGTTTTTT.

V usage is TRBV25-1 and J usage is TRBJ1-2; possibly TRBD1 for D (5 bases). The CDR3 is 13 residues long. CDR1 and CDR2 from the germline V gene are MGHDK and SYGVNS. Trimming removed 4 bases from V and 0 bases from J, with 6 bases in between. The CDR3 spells CASSGQTNYGYTF. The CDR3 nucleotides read TGTGCCAGCAGTGGACAGACTAACTATGGCTACACCTTC.

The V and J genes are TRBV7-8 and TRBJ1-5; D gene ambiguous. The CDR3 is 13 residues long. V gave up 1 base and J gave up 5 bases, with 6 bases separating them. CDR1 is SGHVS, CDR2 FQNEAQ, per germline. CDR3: CASSLDDYQPQHF. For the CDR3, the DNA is TGTGCCAGCAGCTTAGACGACTATCAGCCCCAGCATTTT.

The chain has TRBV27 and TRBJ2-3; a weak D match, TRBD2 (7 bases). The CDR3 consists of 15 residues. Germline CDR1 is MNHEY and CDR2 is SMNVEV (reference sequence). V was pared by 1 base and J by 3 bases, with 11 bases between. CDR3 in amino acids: CASSLLGGGTDTQYF. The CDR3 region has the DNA TGTGCCAGCAGTTTATTGGGAGGGGGGACAGATACGCAGTATTTT.

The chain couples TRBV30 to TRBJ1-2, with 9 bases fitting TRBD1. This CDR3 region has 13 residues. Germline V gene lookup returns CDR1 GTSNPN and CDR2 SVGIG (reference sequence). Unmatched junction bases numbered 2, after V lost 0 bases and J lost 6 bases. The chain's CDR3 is CAWSVGTGHGYTF. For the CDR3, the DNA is TGTGCCTGGAGTGTCGGGACAGGGCATGGCTACACCTTC.

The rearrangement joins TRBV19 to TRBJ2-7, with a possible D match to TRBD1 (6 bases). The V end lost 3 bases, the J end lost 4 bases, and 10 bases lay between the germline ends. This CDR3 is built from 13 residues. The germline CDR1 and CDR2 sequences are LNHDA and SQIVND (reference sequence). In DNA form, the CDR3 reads TGTGCCAGTAGTATCGGGACATCATACGAGCAGTACTTC. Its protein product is CASSIGTSYEQYF.

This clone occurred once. CDR3 sequence: CASTPAGAGTRSGGYTF. DNA of the CDR3: TGTGCCAGTACCCCCGCCGGGGCCGGGACAAGGTCGGGAGGCTACACCTTC. The chain combines TRBV19 with TRBJ1-2; the D gene is possibly TRBD1 (6 bases). The CDR3 is 17 residues long. The germline V and J ends were trimmed by 7 bases and 8 bases, with 29 bases remaining between them. The V gene's germline CDR1 is LNHDA and CDR2 SQIVND (reference sequence).

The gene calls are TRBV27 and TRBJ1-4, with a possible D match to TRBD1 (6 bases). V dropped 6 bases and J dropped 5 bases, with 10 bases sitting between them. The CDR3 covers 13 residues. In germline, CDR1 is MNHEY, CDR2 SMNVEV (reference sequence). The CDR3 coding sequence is TGTGCCAGCAGCGGGACACGAAATGAAAAACTGTTTTTT. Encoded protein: CASSGTRNEKLFF.

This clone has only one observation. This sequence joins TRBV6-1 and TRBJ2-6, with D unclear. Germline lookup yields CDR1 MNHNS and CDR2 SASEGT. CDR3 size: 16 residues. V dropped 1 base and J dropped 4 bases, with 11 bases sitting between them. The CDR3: CASSEGSTGGANVLTF. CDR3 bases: TGTGCCAGCAGTGAAGGGAGTACTGGCGGGGCCAACGTCCTGACTTTC.

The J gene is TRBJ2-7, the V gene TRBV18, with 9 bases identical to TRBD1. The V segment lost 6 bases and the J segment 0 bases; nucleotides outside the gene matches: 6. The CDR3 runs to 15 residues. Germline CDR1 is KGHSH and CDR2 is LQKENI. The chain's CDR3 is CASSPGQGHSYEQYF. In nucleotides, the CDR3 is TGTGCCAGCTCGCCAGGACAGGGGCACTCCTACGAGCAGTACTTC.

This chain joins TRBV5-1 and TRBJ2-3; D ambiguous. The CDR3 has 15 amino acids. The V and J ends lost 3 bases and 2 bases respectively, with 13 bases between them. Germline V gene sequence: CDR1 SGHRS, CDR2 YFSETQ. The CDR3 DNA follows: TGCGCCAGCAGCTCCCCCATAGACATCACAGATACGCAGTATTTT. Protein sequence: CASSSPIDITDTQYF.

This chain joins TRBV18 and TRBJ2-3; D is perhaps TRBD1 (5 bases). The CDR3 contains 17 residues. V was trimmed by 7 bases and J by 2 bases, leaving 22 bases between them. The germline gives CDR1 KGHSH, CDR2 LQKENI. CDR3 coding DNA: TGTGCCAGCTACTCCACATCGGCAGGGCCCCACACAGATACGCAGTATTTT. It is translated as CASYSTSAGPHTDTQYF.

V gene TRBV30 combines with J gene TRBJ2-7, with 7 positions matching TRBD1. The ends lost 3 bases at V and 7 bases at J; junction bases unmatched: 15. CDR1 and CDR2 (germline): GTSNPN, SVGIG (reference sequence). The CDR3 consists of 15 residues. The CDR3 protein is CAWRSKGGTSMEQYF. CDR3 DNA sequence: TGTGCCTGGAGAAGCAAAGGGGGCACGTCGATGGAGCAGTACTTC.

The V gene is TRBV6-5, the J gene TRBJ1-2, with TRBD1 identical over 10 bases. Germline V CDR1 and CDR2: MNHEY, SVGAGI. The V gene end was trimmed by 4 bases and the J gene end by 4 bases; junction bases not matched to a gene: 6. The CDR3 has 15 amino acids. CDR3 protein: CASSSDRGLGYGYTF. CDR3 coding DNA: TGTGCCAGCAGTTCTGACAGGGGGCTCGGCTATGGCTACACCTTC.

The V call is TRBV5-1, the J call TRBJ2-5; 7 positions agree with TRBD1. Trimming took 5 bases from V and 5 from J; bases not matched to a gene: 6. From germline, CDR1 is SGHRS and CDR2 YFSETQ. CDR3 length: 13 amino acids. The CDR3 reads CASSPGGDETQYF. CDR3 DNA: TGCGCCAGCAGTCCAGGGGGAGACGAGACCCAGTACTTC.

In nucleotides, the CDR3 is TGTGCCTGGAGTGTGGGGACAGGGGCCTACGAGCAGTACTTC. As protein: CAWSVGTGAYEQYF. This chain uses TRBV30 with TRBJ2-7, with 10 nucleotides matching TRBD1. The CDR3 covers 14 residues. With V trimmed by 0 bases and J by 2 bases, 1 base remained unmatched. Germline-derived CDR1 and CDR2 are GTSNPN and SVGIG (reference sequence).

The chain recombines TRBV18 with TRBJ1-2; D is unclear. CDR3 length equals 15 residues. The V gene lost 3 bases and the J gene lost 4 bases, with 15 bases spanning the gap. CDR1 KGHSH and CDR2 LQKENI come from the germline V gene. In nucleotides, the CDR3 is TGTGCCAGCTCACCTCAACGGGTCCTAGGCTATGGCTACACCTTC. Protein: CASSPQRVLGYGYTF.

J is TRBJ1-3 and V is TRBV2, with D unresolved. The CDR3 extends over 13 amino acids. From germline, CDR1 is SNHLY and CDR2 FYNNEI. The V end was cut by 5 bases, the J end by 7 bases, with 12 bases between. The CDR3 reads CASSTAEGNTIYF. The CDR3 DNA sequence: TGTGCCAGCAGTACAGCGGAAGGGAACACCATATATTTT.

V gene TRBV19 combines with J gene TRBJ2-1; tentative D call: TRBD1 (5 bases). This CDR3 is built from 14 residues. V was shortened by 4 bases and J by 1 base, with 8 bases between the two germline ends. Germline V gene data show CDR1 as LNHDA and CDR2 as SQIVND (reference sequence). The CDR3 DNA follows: TGTGCCAGTAGTAAGACAGCTTCCTACAATGAGCAGTTCTTC. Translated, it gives CASSKTASYNEQFF.

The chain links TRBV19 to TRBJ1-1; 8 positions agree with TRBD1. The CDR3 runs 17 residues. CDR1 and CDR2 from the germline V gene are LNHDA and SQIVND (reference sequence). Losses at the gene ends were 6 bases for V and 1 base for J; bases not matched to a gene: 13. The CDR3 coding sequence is TGTGCCAGTAGGAAAAGACAGGGGCCAGAAAGGAACACTGAAGCTTTCTTT. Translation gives CASRKRQGPERNTEAFF.